The T cell receptor (beta chain) described here comes from a study of response to subunit inactivated influenza vaccine. TCRdb re-analysed the RT-PCR reads in MiXCR, keeping a single row per CDR3 protein. This table holds about 540,000 distinct CDR3 sequences, roughly 23% found once. V lost 0 bases to trimming and J lost 11 bases, with 19 bases between them. The CDR3 is 15 amino acids. These records were also assigned to another study, of T cells expressing NK-cell markers. That source notes: For TCR beta, cDNA was produced by 5'RACE template switching with UMIs. The share of CD8+ T cells held by dominant NKG2C+ clonotypes was 1.0-7.0% in 5 or 6 donors. For a few donors, these clonotypes were likewise the leading ones in the CD3+CD56-NKG2C+ fraction.

The J gene is TRBJ1-2, the V gene TRBV12-3 or TRBV12-4, with D perhaps TRBD1 (6 bases). The input for sequencing was CD4+ T cells sorted from PBMCs, taken 11 to 12 days after vaccination. This clonotype was sampled from a man aged 50-60 years who received an inactivated influenza vaccine. CDR3 sequence: CASSLAEVGTMSYTF. Here the CDR3 DNA reads TGTGCCAGCAGTTTAGCCGAGGTTGGGACAATGAGTTACACCTTC.